The 7 T cell receptor beta chains in this list originate from one sample, sequenced in a study of blood T cells in healthy people across ages. With a J-beta primer mix and a sample-barcoded 5' primer, a second PCR ran about 7 to 12 cycles. TCRdb reprocessed the 5' RACE reads with MiXCR, giving one entry per CDR3 protein. The data contain about 630,000 distinct CDR3 sequences, around a fifth of them singletons. Sequenced sample: blood. The receptors were sampled from a man in his sixties or seventies in good health.

J is TRBJ2-1 and V is TRBV5-5, with 8 nucleotides matching TRBD2. J lost 3 bases, V lost 3 bases, and 8 bases had no gene match. Germline values: CDR1 SGHKS, CDR2 YYEKEE (reference sequence). This CDR3 is built from 16 residues. CDR3 sequence (DNA): TGTGCCAGCAGCTCCCCACTAGCGGACAACTACAATGAGCAGTTCTTC. It is translated as CASSSPLADNYNEQFF.

This clonotype has more than one count but fewer than ten. J is TRBJ2-1 and V is TRBV5-5; a possible D gene is TRBD1 (5 bases). V gave up 4 bases and J gave up 4 bases, with 12 bases separating them. The CDR3 length is 14 residues. CDR1 and CDR2 from the germline V gene are SGHKS and YYEKEE (reference sequence). The CDR3 here is CASSGDRNYNEQFF. The DNA for the CDR3 is TGTGCCAGCAGCGGCGACAGAAATTACAATGAGCAGTTCTTC. The whole variable domain, filled in from reference TRBV5-5 and TRBJ2-1, reads DAGVTQSPTHLIKTRGQQVTLRCSPISGHKSVSWYQQVLGQGPQFIFQYYEKEERGRGNFPDRFSARQFPNYSSELNVNALLLGDSALYLCASSGDRNYNEQFFGPGTRLTVL.

This sequence joins TRBV12-3 or TRBV12-4 and TRBJ1-2, with D possibly being TRBD1 (6 bases). The CDR3 has 15 amino acids. Trimming pared 1 base from V and 7 bases from J, leaving 16 bases between. CDR3 in amino acids: CASSLGGARAGGYTF. CDR3 nucleotide sequence: TGTGCCAGCAGTTTAGGGGGGGCCCGCGCGGGTGGCTACACCTTC.

The chain recombines TRBV6-2 or TRBV6-3 with TRBJ2-6; D is ambiguous. The CDR3 totals 17 residues. V gave up 5 bases and J gave up 1 base, with 15 bases separating them. Germline lookup yields CDR1 MNHEY and CDR2 SVGEGT. CDR3 in amino acids: CASSTFKTRSGANVLTF. CDR3 nucleotide sequence: TGTGCCAGCAGTACCTTCAAGACCCGATCTGGGGCCAACGTCCTGACTTTC.

The V and J genes are TRBV11-2 and TRBJ1-1, with a possible D match to TRBD1 (5 bases). In germline, CDR1 is SGHAT, CDR2 FQNNGV. The V end lost 4 bases, the J end lost 1 base, and 13 bases lay between the germline ends. This CDR3 comprises 15 residues. CDR3 amino acids: CASSWDVRGNTEAFF. The CDR3 DNA follows: TGTGCCAGCAGCTGGGACGTCCGGGGGAACACTGAAGCTTTCTTT.

This clonotype was detected only a few times. The chain combines TRBV20-1 with TRBJ2-7; 9 positions match TRBD2. Germline V gene sequence: CDR1 DFQATT, CDR2 SNEGSKA (reference sequence). This CDR3 has 13 amino acids. V gave up 3 bases and J gave up 6 bases; unmatched junction bases: 6. This CDR3 reads CSARSGGRVEQYF. The CDR3 DNA reads TGCAGTGCTAGGAGTGGCGGGAGGGTCGAGCAGTACTTC.

To note about this clonotype: A junction boundary mismatches the germline segment, possibly from a read error. V is TRBV7-3 and J is TRBJ2-1; 12 bases fit TRBD1. This CDR3 comprises 15 residues. Germline CDR1 and CDR2: SGHTA and FQGTGA. This CDR3 reads CAGSLGQGAYNEQFF. In nucleotides, the CDR3 is TGTGCCGGCAGCTTGGGACAGGGGGCTTACAATGAGCAGTTCTTC.